This T cell receptor beta chain appears in the sequencing data of a study of T cells after yellow fever vaccination. Study in general: Libraries from low-cell-number fractions were prepared with the SMART-Seq v4 Ultra Low Input RNA kit.

One entry per CDR3 protein, called by TCRdb with MiXCR from the 5' RACE reads. This sample has more than 450,000 distinct CDR3 sequences; 21% occur once, and the top ten carry 15% to 20%. Study-level findings and limits: On re-exposure, the response was weaker but peaked faster, at day 5 versus 15. Among primary-vaccination clones, most reappeared after the booster, at around 97% for CD4 and 85% to 90% for CD8. Clonotypes shared by both compartments, CD4 and CD8, made up a small share.

Germline V gene data show CDR1 as SGHRS and CDR2 as YFSETQ. The CDR3 totals 18 residues. V shed 0 bases, J shed 5 bases, and the junction held 14 bases outside the gene matches. Points on this clonotype: Antigen: not known.

Here the sequenced sample was PBMCs, taken approximately 22 days after the first yellow fever vaccination. This chain connects TRBV5-1 to TRBJ2-5, with TRBD2 identical over 9 bases. This sequence originates from a man in his late teens or twenties who received the YFV17D yellow fever vaccine. The CDR3 coding sequence is TGCGCCAGCAGCTTGGTTGGTCCCGGCGGGGGGGCCCGGGAGACCCAGTACTTC. Its protein product is CASSLVGPGGGARETQYF.